Below, one T cell receptor beta chain is given with its context. In the original processing: Reference gene primer amplification in the assay estimated nucleated cell counts. Profiled with immunoSEQ multiplex PCR; TCRdb holds only in-frame clones, not every one. V and J calls and clone size are given by that table; D and trimming were obtained from the DNA. Altogether about 430,000 clones are present, approximately 90% being singletons, with the ten largest covering about 1.4%. This sample is part of a study of blood T cell repertoires in COVID-19. The wider study: PBMCs, B-cell-depleted T cells, or T cells provided the cDNA or gDNA that made up the material.

Participants' own reports of clinical history determined their cohort assignment. Those designated as exposed participants met a COVID-19 case within 2 weeks before study entry. CDR1 is SGHAT, CDR2 FQNNGV, per germline. The germline V and J ends were trimmed by 5 bases and 7 bases, with 14 bases remaining between them. This CDR3 region has 14 residues. The gene calls are TRBV11-2 and TRBJ2-2; perhaps TRBD2 as D (6 bases). The source material was PBMCs or T cells enriched from blood (not recorded which). This clonotype was obtained from a young woman who had been exposed to COVID-19. CDR3 DNA sequence: TGTGCCAGCAGCGAGGGGACCGGGGGCGGGGAGCTGTTTTTT. The encoded protein is CASSEGTGGGELFF.